These T cell receptor beta chains were read from a single sample in a study of CD8+ T cells in alopecia areata. Clones were sequenced by immunoSEQ multiplex PCR, and TCRdb holds only the in-frame ones, with some missing. The profile shows 150,000 or so clones, 47% of them singletons. Material: CD4+ T cells sorted from blood. All receptors derive from a human donor with alopecia areata. CDR3s leave out the opening cysteine and the closing phenylalanine or tryptophan. The order of the fields is J gene, clone size, V gene, CDR3 protein. Some rows mark clone size as missing; the rest say once, few, many or name a class of expanded clone.

J gene: TRBJ1-1; clone size: NA; V gene: TRBV9; CDR3 protein: ASSVTGTGNTEAF
J gene: TRBJ1-2; clone size: NA; V gene: TRBV29-1; CDR3 protein: SVEDLGGDKGYGYT
J gene: TRBJ1-1; clone size: NA; V gene: TRBV6-1; CDR3 protein: ASSLRAQPEAF
J gene: TRBJ1-2; clone size: NA; V gene: TRBV4-1; CDR3 protein: ASSQSGAFGYT
J gene: TRBJ2-1; clone size: NA; V gene: TRBV5-1; CDR3 protein: ASRSGLAGNEQF
J gene: TRBJ2-5; clone size: few; V gene: TRBV5-1; CDR3 protein: ASSLRTSGSETQY
J gene: TRBJ2-5; clone size: NA; V gene: TRBV7-8; CDR3 protein: ASSLGRGRLGETQY
J gene: TRBJ2-1; clone size: NA; V gene: TRBV5-6; CDR3 protein: ASSSGLWKEF
J gene: TRBJ2-5; clone size: few; V gene: TRBV4-2; CDR3 protein: ASSQEPYQETQY
J gene: TRBJ2-1; clone size: NA; V gene: TRBV7-9; CDR3 protein: ASREIIEQF
J gene: TRBJ2-1; clone size: NA; V gene: TRBV2; CDR3 protein: ASSEGRSGYNEQF
J gene: TRBJ1-1; clone size: NA; V gene: TRBV29-1; CDR3 protein: SVGQASTEAF
J gene: TRBJ2-1; clone size: few; V gene: TRBV5-1; CDR3 protein: ASSPGFRSSSYNEQF
J gene: TRBJ1-2; clone size: NA; V gene: TRBV5-4; CDR3 protein: ASSSPRDYSEGYT
J gene: TRBJ1-2; clone size: few; V gene: TRBV29-1; CDR3 protein: SVVVTGGYGYT
J gene: TRBJ2-5; clone size: NA; V gene: TRBV5-1; CDR3 protein: ASSLVLAGGIETQY
J gene: TRBJ1-2; clone size: few; V gene: TRBV7-9; CDR3 protein: ASSLGDTAKDT
J gene: TRBJ2-1; clone size: NA; V gene: TRBV9; CDR3 protein: ASSVYDEQF
J gene: TRBJ2-1; clone size: NA; V gene: TRBV30; CDR3 protein: AWSVQGGGQF
J gene: TRBJ1-2; clone size: NA; V gene: TRBV28; CDR3 protein: ASRPAGQSRASGYT
J gene: TRBJ1-2; clone size: few; V gene: TRBV18; CDR3 protein: ASSPTGYGYT
J gene: TRBJ2-3; clone size: NA; V gene: TRBV19; CDR3 protein: ASSMTTSTDTQY
J gene: TRBJ2-5; clone size: NA; V gene: TRBV5-1; CDR3 protein: ASSPFQRQGGETQY
J gene: TRBJ2-3; clone size: NA; V gene: TRBV30; CDR3 protein: ASVAGTYTDTQY
J gene: TRBJ2-1; clone size: NA; V gene: TRBV29-1; CDR3 protein: SVGAGGSYNEQF
J gene: TRBJ2-6; clone size: few; V gene: TRBV19; CDR3 protein: ASSIMGANVLT
J gene: TRBJ2-1; clone size: few; V gene: TRBV30; CDR3 protein: AWSYSNEQF
J gene: TRBJ2-6; clone size: NA; V gene: TRBV5-1; CDR3 protein: ASSLQGSGANVLT
J gene: TRBJ1-2; clone size: NA; V gene: TRBV30; CDR3 protein: AHLGQGVNYGYT
J gene: TRBJ2-2; clone size: NA; V gene: TRBV4-1; CDR3 protein: ASSQVLAGELF
J gene: TRBJ2-1; clone size: few; V gene: TRBV28; CDR3 protein: ASSFTAGTYNEQF
J gene: TRBJ2-1; clone size: NA; V gene: TRBV2; CDR3 protein: ASKQEGSLWEQF
J gene: TRBJ1-1; clone size: NA; V gene: TRBV9; CDR3 protein: ASRGRDTEAF
J gene: TRBJ2-1; clone size: NA; V gene: TRBV2; CDR3 protein: ASSATGTSGRIEQF
J gene: TRBJ2-7; clone size: NA; V gene: TRBV5-1; CDR3 protein: ASSKTQGAIYEQY
J gene: TRBJ1-2; clone size: NA; V gene: TRBV5-1; CDR3 protein: ASSLGSRTGANGYT
J gene: TRBJ1-1; clone size: NA; V gene: TRBV30; CDR3 protein: AWSRRTGPNTEAF
J gene: TRBJ1-4; clone size: NA; V gene: TRBV29-1; CDR3 protein: SVGGEELLTNEKLF
J gene: TRBJ1-2; clone size: NA; V gene: TRBV6-1; CDR3 protein: ASEDLPKGNYGYT
J gene: TRBJ2-6; clone size: few; V gene: TRBV5-1; CDR3 protein: ASRSFGLAPGSGANVLT
J gene: TRBJ2-7; clone size: NA; V gene: TRBV11-1; CDR3 protein: ASSSQQGSSYEQY
J gene: TRBJ1-2; clone size: few; V gene: TRBV4-2; CDR3 protein: ASSQTERQGSNGYT
J gene: TRBJ1-1; clone size: few; V gene: TRBV7-9; CDR3 protein: ASSLGQVNTEAF
J gene: TRBJ1-1; clone size: NA; V gene: TRBV30; CDR3 protein: ACGLHTEAF
J gene: TRBJ1-2; clone size: NA; V gene: TRBV30; CDR3 protein: AWAPYGGGYT
J gene: TRBJ1-1; clone size: NA; V gene: TRBV20-1; CDR3 protein: SARDKPPAF
J gene: TRBJ1-2; clone size: NA; V gene: TRBV5-1; CDR3 protein: ASSLYGDSSYGYT
J gene: TRBJ2-3; clone size: NA; V gene: TRBV29-1; CDR3 protein: SVESANLGADTQY
J gene: TRBJ1-5; clone size: NA; V gene: TRBV14; CDR3 protein: ASSQDLGQPQH
J gene: TRBJ1-4; clone size: NA; V gene: TRBV11-2; CDR3 protein: ASRVKGRSATNEKLF
J gene: TRBJ2-5; clone size: NA; V gene: TRBV5-8; CDR3 protein: ASLRQETQY
J gene: TRBJ2-5; clone size: NA; V gene: TRBV19; CDR3 protein: ASRRGGSGSTETQY
J gene: TRBJ1-2; clone size: few; V gene: TRBV7-9; CDR3 protein: ASSNVRGYT
J gene: TRBJ2-7; clone size: NA; V gene: TRBV5-1; CDR3 protein: ASSHTFYYEQY
J gene: TRBJ2-1; clone size: NA; V gene: TRBV11-2; CDR3 protein: ASSLEGLALNNEQF
J gene: TRBJ1-2; clone size: NA; V gene: TRBV6-6; CDR3 protein: ASSYSGYGYT
J gene: TRBJ2-3; clone size: NA; V gene: TRBV6-5; CDR3 protein: ASSQGYSTDTQY
J gene: TRBJ2-1; clone size: few; V gene: TRBV5-4; CDR3 protein: ASSLGSSSYNEQF
J gene: TRBJ2-1; clone size: few; V gene: TRBV19; CDR3 protein: ASTNHAPGTVDNEQF
J gene: TRBJ2-7; clone size: NA; V gene: TRBV7-8; CDR3 protein: ASSRGLAGRAYEQY